Listed here are 9 T cell receptor beta chains from one sample, sequenced in a study of CD8 T cells in ankylosing spondylitis. TCRdb reprocessed the 5' RACE reads with MiXCR, giving one entry per CDR3 protein. The sample contains about 800,000 distinct CDR3 sequences, approximately 10% of which appear only once. These receptors' targets are unknown. Notes on the study in general: Ankylosing spondylitis blood appeared to carry a characteristic TCR beta motif of seven to nine highly homologous variants.

Sequenced input: blood, either unsorted or a sorted T cell fraction (not recorded which). Receptors were obtained from a male donor with ankylosing spondylitis.

This chain connects TRBV7-9 to TRBJ2-3, with D possibly TRBD1 on 5 matching bases. Germline V lookup: CDR1 SEHNR, CDR2 FQNEAQ (reference sequence). The CDR3 is 12 residues long. Trimming shortened V by 6 bases and J by 7 bases, and 11 bases separated the two germline ends. In nucleotides, the CDR3 is TGTGCCAGCAGTCGGACATATCATACGCAGTATTTT. This gives the protein CASSRTYHTQYF.

There are many counts of this clonotype. The V gene is TRBV4-2, the J gene TRBJ2-1, with 11 bases identical to TRBD2. Germline V gives CDR1 LGHNA, CDR2 YNFKEQ. The CDR3 sequence is 16 residues long. With V trimmed by 2 bases and J by 3 bases, 3 bases remained unmatched. The CDR3 region is CASSQLAGGGYNEQFF. CDR3 in DNA: TGTGCCAGCAGCCAACTAGCGGGAGGTGGCTACAATGAGCAGTTCTTC.

The table lists this clonotype with a few counts. The chain uses TRBV29-1 and TRBJ2-3; either TRBD1 or TRBD2 may fit D (5 bases each). This CDR3 is 12 amino acids long. Looked up from germline, CDR1 is SQVTM and CDR2 is ANQGSEA. Trimming cost V 5 bases and J 5 bases, with 11 bases left between them. As DNA, the CDR3 is TGCAGCGTTCGAGGGGAAGGAGATACGCAGTATTTT. Its translation is CSVRGEGDTQYF.

This clonotype has ten or more counts. This chain links TRBV29-1 with TRBJ1-1; a weak D match, TRBD1 (5 bases). Germline CDR1 reads SQVTM; CDR2 reads ANQGSEA. The CDR3 totals 13 residues. The ends were cut back, 8 bases at V and 1 base at J, with 14 bases in the middle. Here the CDR3 DNA reads TGCAGCATCGTTAGACAGTCGAACACTGAAGCTTTCTTT. As protein: CSIVRQSNTEAFF.

In its sample, this clonotype was seen a few times. The chain is built from TRBV3-1 and TRBJ2-1; 7 positions match TRBD2. This CDR3 has 17 amino acids. Germline V gene lookup returns CDR1 LGHDT and CDR2 YNNKEL (reference sequence). Trimming cost V 0 bases and J 0 bases; bases outside gene matches: 5. In DNA, the CDR3 is TGTGCCAGCAGCCAAGATCAGCGGGGCCACTCCTACAATGAGCAGTTCTTC. This sequence encodes CASSQDQRGHSYNEQFF.

V and J are TRBV20-1 and TRBJ2-1; unclear D gene. V was trimmed by 4 bases and J by 2 bases, leaving 6 bases between them. This CDR3 region has 12 residues. Germline-derived CDR1 and CDR2 are DFQATT and SNEGSKA (reference sequence). The CDR3 nucleotides are TGCAGTGCTACCAAGACCTACAATGAGCAGTTCTTC. Protein: CSATKTYNEQFF.

This clonotype has just a few counts. This chain joins TRBV19 and TRBJ2-6; 8 nucleotides align to TRBD1. CDR1 and CDR2 (germline): LNHDA, SQIVND (reference sequence). The CDR3 has 17 residues. V lost 6 bases and J lost 0; bases outside the gene matches: 7. CDR3 in amino acids: CASRRGTGRSGANVLTF. The CDR3 coding sequence is TGTGCCAGTAGACGGGGGACAGGCCGCTCTGGGGCCAACGTCCTGACTTTC.

In this sample, this clonotype turned up a few times. CDR3 protein: CASSHGTGVRYEQYF. CDR3 nucleotide sequence: TGTGCCAGCAGTCACGGGACAGGGGTAAGGTACGAGCAGTACTTC. This rearrangement joins TRBV7-2 to TRBJ2-7; 10 nucleotides align to TRBD1. Looked up from germline, CDR1 is SGHTA and CDR2 is FQGNSA. The CDR3 runs to 15 residues. V lost 6 bases and J lost 4; bases outside the gene matches: 9.

The rearrangement links TRBV5-1 to TRBJ2-5; 10 positions agree with TRBD2. CDR1 is SGHRS and CDR2 is YFSETQ in the germline V gene. V dropped 8 bases and J dropped 5; count of bases not matched to a gene: 6. The CDR3 extends over 13 amino acids. This CDR3 reads CASSGLAMETQYF. In DNA, the CDR3 is TGCGCCAGTTCGGGACTAGCGATGGAGACCCAGTACTTC.